Below are 14 T cell receptor beta chains sequenced from a single sample in a study of blood T cell repertoires in COVID-19. Assay used: immunoSEQ multiplex PCR; TCRdb lists only in-frame clones, some missing. Of 250,000 or so clones in the sample, about 83% were seen once. The sequencing sample was made of peripheral blood. The receptor set was obtained from a man aged 50 or older with acute or convalescent COVID-19.

The rearrangement links TRBV3-1 (or the pseudogene TRBV3-2) to TRBJ1-4, with TRBD1 matching 8 bases. In germline, CDR1 is LGHDT, CDR2 YNNKEL (reference sequence). CDR3 length equals 18 residues. The ends lost 4 bases at V and 6 bases at J; junction bases unmatched: 16. The CDR3 protein is CASSPLPTGVGIDEKLFF. Here the CDR3 DNA reads TGTGCCAGCAGCCCCCTGCCGACAGGGGTAGGAATTGATGAAAAACTGTTTTTT.

V is TRBV7-9 and J is TRBJ2-3; 7 bases line up with TRBD1. CDR3 length: 15 residues. V gave up 5 bases and J gave up 4 bases; unmatched junction bases: 9. Germline CDR1 and CDR2: SEHNR and FQNEAQ (reference sequence). CDR3 loop: CASSGTWTGPDTQYF. For the CDR3, the DNA is TGTGCCAGCAGCGGGACGTGGACAGGCCCAGATACGCAGTATTTT.

V is TRBV4-1 and J is TRBJ2-7; 10 positions match TRBD1. CDR3 length equals 15 residues. Germline values: CDR1 MGHRA, CDR2 YSYEKL. V lost 7 bases, J lost 7 bases, and 13 bases stayed unmatched. CDR3 bases: TGCGCCAGCACCCCCCGACCGGGACAGGGGAATGAGCAGTACTTC. This gives the protein CASTPRPGQGNEQYF.

The chain employs TRBV6-1 and TRBJ1-1; the D gene is possibly TRBD1 (6 bases). V lost 0 bases, J lost 1 base, and 12 bases lay in between. CDR1 and CDR2 (germline): MNHNS, SASEGT. The CDR3 covers 16 residues. CDR3 region: CASSEAKGQGNTEAFF. The CDR3 DNA sequence: TGTGCCAGCAGTGAAGCGAAGGGACAAGGGAACACTGAAGCTTTCTTT.

The chain couples TRBV2 to TRBJ1-6, with TRBD1 as a possible D gene (6 bases). V shed 6 bases and J shed 8 bases, with 17 bases lying between them. The CDR3 spans 15 residues. The germline V gene has CDR1 SNHLY and CDR2 FYNNEI. CDR3 amino acids: CASSLPGHSYSPLHF. The CDR3 DNA reads TGTGCCAGCAGCCTCCCGGGACACTCGTATTCACCCCTCCACTTT.

The chain uses TRBV7-8 and TRBJ1-4; D possibly corresponds to TRBD1 (6 bases). V dropped 2 bases and J dropped 11 bases, with 18 bases sitting between them. There are 15 residues in the CDR3. Germline assignment: CDR1 SGHVS and CDR2 FQNEAQ. CDR3 in DNA: TGTGCCAGCAGCTTACTAAAGGGGCTCACAGGGAAACTGTTTTTT. As protein: CASSLLKGLTGKLFF.

This clone was seen only a few times. The DNA for the CDR3 is TGTGCCAGCAGTTTTGGGGGGAGCTCCTACAATGAGCAGTTCTTC. It codes for CASSFGGSSYNEQFF. The chain recombines TRBV6-2 or TRBV6-3 with TRBJ2-1; perhaps TRBD2 as D (6 bases). Germline V gives CDR1 MNHEY, CDR2 SVGEGT. Between the trimmed V and J ends, which lost 4 bases and 0 bases, there was a span of 10 bases. The CDR3 is 15 amino acids.

This clone was counted a single time. The V and J genes are TRBV9 and TRBJ1-2; TRBD1 agrees at 8 bases. Germline CDR1 is SGDLS and CDR2 is YYNGEE. Trimming at V came to 5 bases and at J to 8 bases, leaving 8 bases not matched to a gene. CDR3 size: 13 residues. The CDR3 is CASSPGQALGYTF. DNA of the CDR3: TGTGCCAGCAGTCCGGGACAGGCTCTCGGCTACACCTTC. Combining the CDR3 with reference TRBV9 and TRBJ1-2 gives the whole variable domain DSGVTQTPKHLITATGQRVTLRCSPRSGDLSVYWYQQSLDQGLQFLIQYYNGEERAKGNILERFSAQQFPDLHSELNLSSLELGDSALYFCASSPGQALGYTFGSGTRLTVV.

This chain uses TRBV5-6 with TRBJ1-2; D remains ambiguous. Germline V gives CDR1 SGHDT, CDR2 YYEEEE. This CDR3 is built from 12 residues. Between the trimmed V and J ends, which lost 7 bases and 1 base, there was a span of 8 bases. The CDR3 nucleotides are TGTGCCAGCTCAGGCGTTAACTATGGCTACACCTTC. Translated, it gives CASSGVNYGYTF.

This chain joins TRBV25-1 and TRBJ1-5; tentative D call: TRBD1 (5 bases). The germline V gene encodes CDR1 MGHDK and CDR2 SYGVNS. The CDR3 totals 14 residues. V was pared by 2 bases and J by 4 bases, with 9 bases between. This CDR3 is CASSEGSGNQPQHF. The CDR3 DNA sequence: TGTGCCAGCAGTGAAGGTTCAGGGAATCAGCCCCAGCATTTT.

The CDR3 DNA follows: TGCGCCAGCAGCCCCAGACAGGGAACGAACACTGAAGCTTTCTTT. Protein product: CASSPRQGTNTEAFF. J is TRBJ1-1 and V is TRBV5-1; 7 bases align to TRBD1. CDR1 and CDR2 from the germline V gene are SGHRS and YFSETQ. The CDR3 spans 15 residues. The V and J ends lost 4 bases and 1 base, in that order; junction bases with no gene match: 7. The full variable domain, with the rest looked up from reference TRBV5-1 and TRBJ1-1, is KAGVTQTPRYLIKTRGQQVTLSCSPISGHRSVSWYQQTPGQGLQFLFEYFSETQRNKGNFPGRFSGRQFSNSRSEMNVSTLELGDSALYLCASSPRQGTNTEAFFGQGTRLTVV.

The chain joins TRBV4-1 to TRBJ1-2; D gene uncertain. The CDR3 length is 15 residues. CDR1 MGHRA and CDR2 YSYEKL come from the germline V gene. Trimming took 4 bases from V and 4 from J, leaving 16 bases between them. CDR3 nucleotide sequence: TGCGCCAGCAGCCCCCTCAGAGGGATCGGCTATGGCTACACCTTC. Translated: CASSPLRGIGYGYTF.

The chain couples TRBV19 to TRBJ1-1; D is unresolved. V lost 5 bases, J lost 1 base, and 8 bases lay in between. The CDR3 has 13 residues. From germline, CDR1 is LNHDA and CDR2 SQIVND (reference sequence). CDR3 nucleotides: TGTGCCAGTAGTCTTCTGGCGAACACTGAAGCTTTCTTT. As protein: CASSLLANTEAFF.

This clone turned up a few times. As DNA, the CDR3 is TGCAGTGCCGATACAGGCTACGAGCAGTACTTC. Protein product: CSADTGYEQYF. The V call is TRBV20-1, the J call TRBJ2-7, with a possible D match to TRBD1 (5 bases). Trimming pared 6 bases from V and 3 bases from J, leaving 9 bases between. Looked up from germline, CDR1 is DFQATT and CDR2 is SNEGSKA (reference sequence). CDR3 length: 11 amino acids.